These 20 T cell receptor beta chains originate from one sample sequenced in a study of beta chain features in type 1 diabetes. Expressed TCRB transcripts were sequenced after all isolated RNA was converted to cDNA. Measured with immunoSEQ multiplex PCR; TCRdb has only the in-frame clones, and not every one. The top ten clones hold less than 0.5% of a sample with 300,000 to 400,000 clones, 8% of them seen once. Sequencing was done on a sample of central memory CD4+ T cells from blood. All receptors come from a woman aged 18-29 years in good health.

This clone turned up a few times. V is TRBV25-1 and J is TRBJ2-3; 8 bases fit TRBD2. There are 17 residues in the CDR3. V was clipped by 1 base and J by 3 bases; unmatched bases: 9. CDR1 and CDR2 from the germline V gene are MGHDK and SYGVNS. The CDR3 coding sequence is TGTGCCAGCAGTGAATCTTTTTCAGCGGGAGTTACAGATACGCAGTATTTT. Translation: CASSESFSAGVTDTQYF.

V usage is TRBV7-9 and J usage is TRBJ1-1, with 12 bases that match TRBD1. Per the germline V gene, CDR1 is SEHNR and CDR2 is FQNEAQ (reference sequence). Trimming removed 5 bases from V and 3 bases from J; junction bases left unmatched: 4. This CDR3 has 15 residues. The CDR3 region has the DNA TGTGCCAGCAGCCACGGGACAGGGGGCTACACTGAAGCTTTCTTT. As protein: CASSHGTGGYTEAFF.

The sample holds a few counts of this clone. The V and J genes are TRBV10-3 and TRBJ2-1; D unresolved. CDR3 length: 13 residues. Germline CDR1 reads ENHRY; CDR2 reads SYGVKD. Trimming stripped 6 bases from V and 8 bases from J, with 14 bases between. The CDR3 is CAIRPQDPDEQFF. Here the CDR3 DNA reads TGTGCCATCAGGCCTCAAGACCCAGATGAGCAGTTCTTC.

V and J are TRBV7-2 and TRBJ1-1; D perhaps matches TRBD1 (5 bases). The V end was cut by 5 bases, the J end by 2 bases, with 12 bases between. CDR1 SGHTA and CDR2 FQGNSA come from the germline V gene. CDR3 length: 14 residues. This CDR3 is CASSRDRSNTEAFF. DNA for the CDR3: TGTGCCAGCAGCCGAGACAGAAGTAACACTGAAGCTTTCTTT. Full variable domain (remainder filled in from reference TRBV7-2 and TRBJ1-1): GAGVSQSPSNKVTEKGKDVELRCDPISGHTALYWYRQSLGQGLEFLIYFQGNSAPDKSGLPSDRFSAERTGGSVSTLTIQRTQQEDSAVYLCASSRDRSNTEAFFGQGTRLTVV.

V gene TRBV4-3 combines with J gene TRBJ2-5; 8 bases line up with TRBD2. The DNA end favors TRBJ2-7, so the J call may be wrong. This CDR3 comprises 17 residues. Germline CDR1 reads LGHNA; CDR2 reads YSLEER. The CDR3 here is CASSSRTGTSTTYEQYF. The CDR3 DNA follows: TGCGCCAGCAGCTCGAGAACCGGGACTAGTACCACCTACGAGCAGTACTTC.

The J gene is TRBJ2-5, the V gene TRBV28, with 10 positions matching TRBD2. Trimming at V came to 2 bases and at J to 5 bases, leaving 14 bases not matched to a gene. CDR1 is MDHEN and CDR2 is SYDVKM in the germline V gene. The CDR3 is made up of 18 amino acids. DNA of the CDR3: TGTGCCAGCAGTTTAATAAGGTCTAGCGGGAGCTCCGTGGAGACCCAGTACTTC. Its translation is CASSLIRSSGSSVETQYF.

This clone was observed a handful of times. For the CDR3, the DNA is TGCAGCGTTGCGACGGGCAGGAAAGAGACCCAGTACTTC. Its translation: CSVATGRKETQYF. This chain connects TRBV29-1 to TRBJ2-5; D gene unclear. Germline V CDR1 and CDR2: SQVTM, ANQGSEA. V lost 4 bases and J lost 3, with 12 bases in between. The CDR3 contains 13 residues.

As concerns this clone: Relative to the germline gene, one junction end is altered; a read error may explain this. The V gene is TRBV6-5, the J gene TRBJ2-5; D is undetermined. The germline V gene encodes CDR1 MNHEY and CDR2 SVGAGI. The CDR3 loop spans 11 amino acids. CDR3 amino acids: CASSQKETQYF. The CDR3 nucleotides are TGCGCCAGCAGCCAGAAGGAGACCCAGTACTTC.

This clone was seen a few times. This CDR3 reads CASSVAAGQAYNEQFF. CDR3 bases: TGTGCCAGCAGCGTAGCGGCGGGACAGGCCTACAATGAGCAGTTCTTC. The chain couples TRBV9 to TRBJ2-1, with 8 positions matching TRBD1. The CDR3 spans 16 residues. Germline V gene data show CDR1 as SGDLS and CDR2 as YYNGEE. V gave up 0 bases and J gave up 2 bases; unmatched junction bases: 4.

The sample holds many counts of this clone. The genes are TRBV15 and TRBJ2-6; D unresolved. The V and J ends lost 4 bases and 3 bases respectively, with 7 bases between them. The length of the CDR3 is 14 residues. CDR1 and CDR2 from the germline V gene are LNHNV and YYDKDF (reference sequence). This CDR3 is CATSKGVGANVLTF. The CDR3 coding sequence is TGTGCCACCAGCAAGGGTGTTGGGGCCAACGTCCTGACTTTC.

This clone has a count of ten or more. The CDR3 here is CASSQDGLGNNEQFF. The CDR3 bases are TGCGCCAGCAGCCAAGATGGACTCGGCAACAATGAGCAGTTCTTC. The J gene is TRBJ2-1, the V gene TRBV4-3; a possible D gene is TRBD2 (5 bases). V was cut by 0 bases and J by 5 bases, with 11 bases left in between. This CDR3 spans 15 amino acids. Germline CDR1 is LGHNA and CDR2 is YSLEER.

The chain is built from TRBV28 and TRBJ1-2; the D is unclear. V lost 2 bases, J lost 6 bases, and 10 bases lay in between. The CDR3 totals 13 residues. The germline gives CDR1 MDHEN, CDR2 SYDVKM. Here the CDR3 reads CASSLRKIDGYTF. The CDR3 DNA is TGTGCCAGCAGTTTAAGAAAGATCGATGGCTACACCTTC.

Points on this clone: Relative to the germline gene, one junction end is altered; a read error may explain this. In DNA form, the CDR3 reads TGTGCCAGCAACTTAAACAGGAACACTGAAGCTTTCTTT. Amino acid sequence: CASNLNRNTEAFF. V usage is TRBV7-6 and J usage is TRBJ1-1; D is undetermined. Germline CDR1 reads SGHVS; CDR2 reads FNYEAQ. This CDR3 is built from 13 residues.

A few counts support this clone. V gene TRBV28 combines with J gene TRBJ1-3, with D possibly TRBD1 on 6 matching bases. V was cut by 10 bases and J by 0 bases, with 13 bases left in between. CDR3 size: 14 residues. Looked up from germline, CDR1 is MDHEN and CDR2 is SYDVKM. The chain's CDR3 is CATLGQLSGNTIYF. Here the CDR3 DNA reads TGTGCCACCCTAGGACAGCTCTCTGGAAACACCATATATTTT.

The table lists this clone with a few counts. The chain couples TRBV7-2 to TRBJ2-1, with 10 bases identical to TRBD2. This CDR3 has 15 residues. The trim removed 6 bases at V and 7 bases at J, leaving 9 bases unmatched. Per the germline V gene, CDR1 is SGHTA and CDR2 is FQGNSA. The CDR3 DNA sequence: TGTGCCAGCAGTCCCACTAGCGGGGTCAAGAATGAGCAGTTCTTC. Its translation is CASSPTSGVKNEQFF.

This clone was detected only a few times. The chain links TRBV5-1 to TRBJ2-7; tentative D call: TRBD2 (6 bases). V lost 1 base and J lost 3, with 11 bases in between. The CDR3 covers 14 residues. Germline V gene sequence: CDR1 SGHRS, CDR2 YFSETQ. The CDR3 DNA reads TGCGCCAGCAGCTTGCATGGGGGGAACTACGAGCAGTACTTC. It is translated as CASSLHGGNYEQYF. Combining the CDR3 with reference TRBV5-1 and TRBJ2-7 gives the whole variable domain KAGVTQTPRYLIKTRGQQVTLSCSPISGHRSVSWYQQTPGQGLQFLFEYFSETQRNKGNFPGRFSGRQFSNSRSEMNVSTLELGDSALYLCASSLHGGNYEQYFGPGTRLTVT.

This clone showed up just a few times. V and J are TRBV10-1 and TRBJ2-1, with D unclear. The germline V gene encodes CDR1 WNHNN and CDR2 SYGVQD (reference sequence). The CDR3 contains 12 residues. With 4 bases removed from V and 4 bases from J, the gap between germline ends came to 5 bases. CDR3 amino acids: CASSGPYNEQFF. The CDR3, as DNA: TGCGCCAGCAGTGGTCCGTACAATGAGCAGTTCTTC.

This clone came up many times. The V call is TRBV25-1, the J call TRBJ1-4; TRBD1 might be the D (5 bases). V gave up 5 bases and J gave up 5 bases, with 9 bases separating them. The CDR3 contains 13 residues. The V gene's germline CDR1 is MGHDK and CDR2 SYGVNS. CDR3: CASSRQLNEKLFF. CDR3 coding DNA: TGTGCCAGCAGTCGACAGCTAAATGAAAAACTGTTTTTT.

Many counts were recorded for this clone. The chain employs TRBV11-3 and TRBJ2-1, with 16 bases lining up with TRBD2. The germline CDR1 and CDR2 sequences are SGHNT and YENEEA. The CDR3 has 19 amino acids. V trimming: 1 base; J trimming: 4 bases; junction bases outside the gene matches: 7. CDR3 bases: TGTGCCAGCAGCTTAGCTGGGACTAGCGGGAGGGCCGCTTACAATGAGCAGTTCTTC. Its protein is CASSLAGTSGRAAYNEQFF.

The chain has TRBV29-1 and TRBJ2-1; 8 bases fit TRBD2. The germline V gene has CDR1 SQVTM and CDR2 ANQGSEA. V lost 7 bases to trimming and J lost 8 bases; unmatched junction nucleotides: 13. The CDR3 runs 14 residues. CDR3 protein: CSASGSWGRYEQFF. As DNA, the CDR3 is TGCAGCGCGAGCGGGAGCTGGGGGAGGTATGAGCAGTTCTTC.